The clone carrying this TCR beta chain was counted a single time. Its antigen is currently unknown. Sequencing used immunoSEQ multiplex PCR; TCRdb keeps in-frame clones, though not all of them. The sample has approximately 110,000 clones, approximately 94% seen once. The CDR3 is 16 residues long. Germline-derived CDR1 and CDR2 are LGHNA and YNFKEQ. The ends lost 4 bases at V and 6 bases at J; junction bases unmatched: 15. The sample is drawn from a study of siplizumab effects on memory and regulatory T cells. The study's findings and limits: Only a minority of proliferating CD4+ or CD8+ clones had an assignable naive or memory phenotype, with roughly 75-97% lacking one. Naive T cells were seen as more diverse than memory cells and as major alloresponse contributors.

Material: CD4+ T cells sorted from blood. V and J are TRBV4-2 and TRBJ2-7; 7 bases line up with TRBD2. The TCR sequence derives from a human donor in good health. The CDR3 spells CASSPAGGRGVFEQYF. The CDR3 coding sequence is TGTGCCAGCAGCCCAGCGGGCGGGAGAGGTGTGTTCGAGCAGTACTTC.